This T cell receptor beta chain is drawn from a study of Ad26.COV2.S vaccination and SARS-CoV-2 variants listed by TCRdb under 2021. Looking at the study overall: Donors in the vaccine arm were drawn from COV1001, a phase I-IIa trial of Ad26.COV2.S in healthy adults that was multicentre, randomized, double-blind and placebo-controlled. Ad26.COV2.S was given intramuscularly at 5x10^10 or 1x10^11 viral particles, as a single shot or as two shots 56 days apart. The specificity and breadth of SARS-CoV-2-reactive T cell receptors after Ad26.COV2.S vaccination were assessed by TCRbeta repertoire sequencing. The TCR-sequenced set comprised around 30 samples: around 20 Ad26.COV2.S vaccine recipients, 5 placebo recipients and 8 SARS-CoV-2 convalescent individuals. Trial participants were randomized into five groups of five: low-dose or high-dose Ad26.COV2.S given once or twice, or placebo on both occasions. Investigators remained blinded to trial group allocation during experiments and outcome assessment. Here is what the overall study found, with its caveats: After vaccination, spike-specific CD8+ and CD4+ T cell responses were reported to show substantial breadth. Higher spike-specific TCR breadth was observed in Ad26.COV2.S recipients than in placebo recipients (P = 0.0014). The study was not powered to compare responses between vaccine doses or regimens. The authors noted that total T cell responses may have been underestimated by the TCR breadth and depth analyses. Vaccine and placebo recipients had similar non-spike TCR breadth, a finding consistent with the vaccine containing only spike.

The treatment or condition label corresponds to: roughly 18 received Ad26.COV2.S at low or high dose, single or two shots; 5 received placebo; per-sample allocation not given. For vaccine and placebo recipients, the sequenced repertoires came from samples collected on day 63 after the first injection. In Cohort 1b, about 25 adults aged 18-55 years were enrolled at a single site in Boston, USA, between 29 July and 7 August 2020. Ad26.COV2.S was a replication-incompetent adenovirus type 26 vector that expressed a prefusion-stabilized SARS-CoV-2 spike protein derived from the original Wuhan strain. According to the germline V gene, CDR1 reads MNHEY and CDR2 reads SVGAGI. The CDR3 measures 15 amino acids from cysteine to phenylalanine. Only the CDR3 DNA stays, 45 bases, in frame from base 1. Deletion took 5 bases off V and 5 bases off J, with a span of 17 bases between the germline ends. As regards this clone: Its antigen remains undetermined. No base quality information exists; no much larger clone differs at one position.

TCRbeta CDR3 regions were sequenced with the immunoSEQ Assay. After extraction, genomic DNA underwent amplification by bias-controlled multiplex PCR, followed by high-throughput sequencing. Per the authors' processing: To quantify the absolute abundance of each unique TCRbeta CDR3 region, sequences were collapsed and filtered. Usable DNA was measured by amplifying reference genes present in all nucleated cells, and TCRbeta template counts were normalized to that usable DNA to estimate T cell fraction. Repertoire TCRs were annotated as SARS-CoV-2-specific when V gene, CDR3 amino acid sequence and J gene were exactly matched to a known reactive TCR set. MIRA supplied the reference SARS-CoV-2 TCR set, which was filtered for enrichment in COVID-19-positive ImmuneCODE repertoires so that public or cross-reactive TCRs were removed. Using the MIRA antigens, annotated TCRs were further analysed by specific ORF or by position within an ORF. Breadth was defined as the number of annotated unique rearrangements divided by the total number of unique productive rearrangements, and depth was defined as the summed frequency of the annotated unique rearrangements. Group comparisons of TCR breadth used two-sided Wilcoxon rank-sum tests. Sourced from immuneACCESS, this table was stored by TCRdb with only in-frame sequences that have V and J called. A share of the clones is absent; for the studies checked, an unresolved V gene accounts for under half, and the remainder has no known explanation. V, J and clone size were drawn from that table, and D and trimming were deduced from the DNA. The sample table records over 400,000 clones; about 92% of these occur just once. The ten largest clonotypes hold about 4.5% of the sample.

The V and J genes are TRBV6-5 and TRBJ2-3, with an unclear D gene assignment. The sequence was obtained from a person aged 18 to 65 who received the Ad26.COV2.S COVID-19 vaccine or a placebo. The sample in question was peripheral blood, obtained in a trial of Ad26.COV2.S vaccine versus placebo. The DNA sequence is given as TGTGCCAGCAGTAATAGTCTCGGGTTTGGAGATACGCAGTATTTT. It encodes CASSNSLGFGDTQYF.